The following is a T cell receptor beta chain sequence with its context. Its antigen is not known. The data are from a study of cytomegalovirus exposure and HLA in healthy donors. General observations from the study: In a later analysis, DRB1 alleles had the most associated TCRs; HLA-C alleles the fewest.

Primers included in the PCR were 60 Vbeta and 13 Jbeta primers. Sequencing used immunoSEQ multiplex PCR; TCRdb keeps in-frame clones, though not all of them. The table includes about 170,000 clones, roughly 71% detected once. V lost 5 bases and J lost 1, with 17 bases in between. Looked up from germline, CDR1 is MGHRA and CDR2 is YSYEKL. The CDR3 spans 16 residues. The V gene is TRBV4-1, the J gene TRBJ1-1, with D perhaps TRBD1 (6 bases). The receptor's source is a girl under 18 in good health and CMV-seronegative. Material for sequencing was PBMCs. The CDR3 protein is CASSYNPRGQNTEAFF. The CDR3 DNA reads as TGCGCCAGCAGCTATAACCCGAGGGGACAGAACACTGAAGCTTTCTTT.